These 5 T cell receptor beta chains were sequenced from one sample in a study of T cell responses to AZD1222 COVID-19 vaccine. Assay used: immunoSEQ multiplex PCR; TCRdb lists only in-frame clones, some missing. This sample yields about 60,000 clones, of which roughly 90% are seen a single time; 6.9% belongs to the top ten. The sequencing here drew on peripheral blood, taken 28 days after the second AZD1222 dose. The receptors were sampled from an adult who received the AZD1222 COVID-19 vaccine.

The rearrangement links TRBV7-8 to TRBJ2-7; 7 bases match TRBD2. The CDR3 is 16 residues long. Germline CDR1 SGHVS, CDR2 FQNEAQ. After removal of 5 bases from V and 6 bases from J, the junction contained 16 bases not matched to a gene. The chain's CDR3 is CASSQLPGRTLREQYF. The CDR3 DNA reads as TGTGCCAGCAGCCAGCTCCCCGGGAGGACCCTCCGCGAGCAGTACTTC.

The gene calls are TRBV6-5 and TRBJ1-5; unclear D gene. Trimming removed 2 bases at V and 6 bases at J, with 8 bases between. The length of the CDR3 is 13 residues. Per the germline V gene, CDR1 is MNHEY and CDR2 is SVGAGI. The CDR3 is CASSYEWGQPQHF. The CDR3 DNA reads as TGTGCCAGCAGTTACGAGTGGGGTCAGCCCCAGCATTTT.

The chain uses TRBV28 and TRBJ1-4, with D tentatively TRBD1 (5 bases). The CDR3 loop spans 14 amino acids. Germline CDR1 MDHEN, CDR2 SYDVKM. Trimming stripped 7 bases from V and 7 bases from J, with 16 bases between. CDR3 loop: CASTLLGAGEKLFF. CDR3 DNA sequence: TGTGCCAGCACCCTCCTCGGGGCCGGTGAAAAACTGTTTTTT.

This clone has a handful of counts. V and J are TRBV7-2 and TRBJ2-4, with D perhaps TRBD1 (5 bases). The CDR3 spans 13 residues. V was shortened by 3 bases and J by 4 bases, with 7 bases between the two germline ends. The germline V gene has CDR1 SGHTA and CDR2 FQGNSA. CDR3 protein: CASSLTVKNIQYF. For the CDR3, the DNA is TGTGCCAGCAGCTTGACAGTAAAAAACATTCAGTACTTC. Drawing the rest from reference TRBV7-2 and TRBJ2-4, the complete variable domain is GAGVSQSPSNKVTEKGKDVELRCDPISGHTALYWYRQSLGQGLEFLIYFQGNSAPDKSGLPSDRFSAERTGGSVSTLTIQRTQQEDSAVYLCASSLTVKNIQYFGAGTRLSVL.

This chain joins TRBV10-3 and TRBJ1-3; D is uncertain. CDR1 and CDR2 (germline): ENHRY, SYGVKD. CDR3 length: 13 residues. The V end was cut by 10 bases, the J end by 2 bases, with 12 bases between. CDR3 amino acids: CATETGTGNTIYF. In nucleotides, the CDR3 is TGTGCCACTGAAACGGGTACTGGAAACACCATATATTTT.